These 28 T cell receptor beta chains were all obtained from the same sample, sequenced in a study of T cells expressing NK-cell markers. TCRdb reworked the 5' RACE reads into one entry per CDR3 protein, no DNA. This sample carries 500,000 to 700,000 distinct CDR3 sequences, with less than 4.5% going to the ten biggest clones. Source material: blood T cells: a sorted CD56 or NKG2C T cell subset, CD4+ or CD8+ T cells, or bulk PBMC T cells (not recorded which). These receptors all come from a young man in good health.

The J gene is TRBJ2-7, the V gene TRBV7-2; the D gene TCRdb calls, TRBD2, cannot be checked with no DNA. Germline V gives CDR1 SGHTA, CDR2 FQGNSA. This CDR3 has 15 residues. The CDR3: CASSLKPGGYYEQYF.

The chain couples TRBV5-1 to TRBJ2-2; TCRdb's assignment of TRBD2 cannot be checked, as there is no DNA. The germline CDR1 and CDR2 sequences are SGHRS and YFSETQ. The CDR3 covers 17 residues. The CDR3 here is CASSLALAGLYTGELFF.

The rearrangement joins TRBV20-1 to TRBJ2-5; TCRdb selects TRBD2, and the lack of DNA leaves this call unchecked. Per germline, CDR1 DFQATT and CDR2 SNEGSKA (reference sequence). This CDR3 spans 15 amino acids. CDR3 region: CSAREPGGIQETQYF.

CDR3 residues: CASSFVAGRGGEQFF. The V call is TRBV7-2, the J call TRBJ2-1; the D call from TCRdb, TRBD1, cannot be confirmed without DNA. CDR1 SGHTA and CDR2 FQGNSA come from the germline V gene. The CDR3 is 15 amino acids.

V is TRBV24-1 and J is TRBJ2-2; checking the TCRdb D call of TRBD1 is not possible without DNA. The germline CDR1 and CDR2 sequences are KGHDR and SFDVKD. The CDR3 loop spans 16 amino acids. This chain's CDR3 is CATSDFPGVHTGELFF.

The chain uses TRBV4-2 and TRBJ2-1. The CDR3 loop spans 16 amino acids. Germline V gene sequence: CDR1 LGHNA, CDR2 YNFKEQ. This CDR3 reads CASSQERWSSYNEQFF.

The CDR3 protein is CASSPNWIVVWGETQYF. J is TRBJ2-5 and V is TRBV18. Germline V gives CDR1 KGHSH, CDR2 LQKENI. The length of the CDR3 is 17 residues.

CDR3 sequence: CASSLGGSQNSPLHF. The J gene is TRBJ1-6, the V gene TRBV5-1. Germline V gives CDR1 SGHRS, CDR2 YFSETQ. The CDR3 is made up of 15 amino acids. The full variable domain, completed using reference TRBV5-1 and TRBJ1-6, is KAGVTQTPRYLIKTRGQQVTLSCSPISGHRSVSWYQQTPGQGLQFLFEYFSETQRNKGNFPGRFSGRQFSNSRSEMNVSTLELGDSALYLCASSLGGSQNSPLHFGNGTRLTVT.

CDR3 protein: CASQLTDTQYF. The chain links TRBV18 to TRBJ2-3. Germline CDR1 KGHSH, CDR2 LQKENI. This CDR3 has 11 amino acids. Based on the CDR3 plus reference TRBV18 and TRBJ2-3, the full variable domain is NAGVMQNPRHLVRRRGQEARLRCSPMKGHSHVYWYRQLPEEGLKFMVYLQKENIIDESGMPKERFSAEFPKEGPSILRIQQVVRGDSAAYFCASQLTDTQYFGPGTRLTVL.

V gene TRBV13 combines with J gene TRBJ1-2; TCRdb outputs TRBD1, but without DNA this stays unchecked. Germline assignment: CDR1 PRHDT and CDR2 FYEKMQ (reference sequence). CDR3 length: 16 amino acids. The CDR3: CASSADWGSSDYGYTF.

V and J are TRBV11-3 and TRBJ2-1. This CDR3 comprises 13 residues. The germline V gene encodes CDR1 SGHNT and CDR2 YENEEA. The CDR3 here is CASSQTTNNEQFF. Combining the CDR3 with reference TRBV11-3 and TRBJ2-1 gives the whole variable domain EAGVVQSPRYKIIEKKQPVAFWCNPISGHNTLYWYLQNLGQGPELLIRYENEEAVDDSQLPKDRFSAERLKGVDSTLKIQPAELGDSAVYLCASSQTTNNEQFFGPGTRLTVL.

The rearrangement joins TRBV12-3 or TRBV12-4 to TRBJ2-1. The CDR3 extends over 14 amino acids. The CDR3 reads CASSLSGSIDEQFF.

The chain employs TRBV20-1 and TRBJ2-3; TCRdb outputs TRBD1, but without DNA this stays unchecked. Germline CDR1 is DFQATT and CDR2 is SNEGSKA (reference sequence). The CDR3 has 15 residues. CDR3 loop: CSAISSRGKTDTQYF.

The gene calls are TRBV29-1 and TRBJ2-1; TCRdb proposes TRBD1, but this gene call is untestable without DNA. The CDR3 sequence is 13 residues long. Germline assignment: CDR1 SQVTM and CDR2 ANQGSEA. CDR3 in amino acids: CSVCFTTGKLQFF.

This chain joins TRBV11-2 and TRBJ2-5. This CDR3 contains 12 residues. The germline CDR1 and CDR2 sequences are SGHAT and FQNNGV. Here the CDR3 reads CASSLMQETQYF.

The chain combines TRBV6-5 with TRBJ1-2. Germline V gene lookup returns CDR1 MNHEY and CDR2 SVGAGI. The CDR3 has 14 residues. CDR3 protein: CASSYLSSDYGYTF.

The genes are TRBV11-2 and TRBJ1-2. Germline CDR1 and CDR2: SGHAT and FQNNGV. This CDR3 contains 18 residues. The CDR3 region is CASSLVAVLGPNLYGYTF.

The chain carries TRBV20-1 and TRBJ2-7; as DNA is missing, the TRBD1 call by TCRdb cannot be tested. This CDR3 has 13 amino acids. Germline V gene data show CDR1 as DFQATT and CDR2 as SNEGSKA (reference sequence). CDR3 region: CSAIDWGMDEQYF.

This rearrangement joins TRBV5-1 to TRBJ2-1; without DNA, the TCRdb call of TRBD2 cannot be checked. The CDR3 spans 15 residues. Germline CDR1 reads SGHRS; CDR2 reads YFSETQ. The CDR3 protein is CASSLRTSAHLMQFF.

The chain is built from TRBV14 and TRBJ2-1. The CDR3 extends over 11 amino acids. Germline-derived CDR1 and CDR2 are SGHDN and FVKESK. CDR3 sequence reads: CASRQVHEQFF.

This sequence joins TRBV20-1 and TRBJ2-1. CDR3 length: 15 amino acids. Germline CDR1 and CDR2: DFQATT and SNEGSKA (reference sequence). This chain's CDR3 is CSARVTGLSYNEQFF.

The chain is built from TRBV29-1 and TRBJ2-6; TCRdb designates TRBD1, a call that cannot be tested without DNA. The CDR3 loop spans 16 amino acids. The germline V gene encodes CDR1 SQVTM and CDR2 ANQGSEA. This CDR3 is CSVVATGYSGANVLTF.

V and J are TRBV11-1 and TRBJ2-2; TCRdb designates TRBD2, a call that cannot be tested without DNA. The CDR3 covers 19 residues. Germline-derived CDR1 and CDR2 are SGHAT and FQDESV (reference sequence). The CDR3: CASSFPAASGRSNTGELFF.

The rearrangement uses TRBV10-3 and TRBJ2-3; checking the TCRdb D call of TRBD2 is not possible without DNA. The CDR3 is 19 amino acids. The germline CDR1 and CDR2 sequences are ENHRY and SYGVKD. CDR3: CAISEFGLAGGGSTDTQYF.

The rearrangement links TRBV6-5 to TRBJ2-1; TCRdb names TRBD2, which stays unverified in the absence of DNA. Germline loops: CDR1 MNHEY, CDR2 SVGAGI. The CDR3 spans 19 residues. The chain's CDR3 is CASSYSSGLAGEPYNEQFF.

V gene TRBV11-2 combines with J gene TRBJ2-3; without DNA, the TCRdb call of TRBD1 cannot be checked. Germline CDR1 SGHAT, CDR2 FQNNGV. The length of the CDR3 is 14 residues. The CDR3 sequence is CASSHPAREDTQYF.

The rearrangement joins TRBV7-9 to TRBJ2-1. Germline CDR1 reads SEHNR; CDR2 reads FQNEAQ (reference sequence). This CDR3 has 12 residues. CDR3 in amino acids: CASSQTGGEQFF.

The V gene is TRBV12-3 or TRBV12-4, the J gene TRBJ1-4; TCRdb lists TRBD1, though no DNA is available to test this call. This CDR3 has 14 residues. The CDR3 sequence is CASSFQGANEKLFF.